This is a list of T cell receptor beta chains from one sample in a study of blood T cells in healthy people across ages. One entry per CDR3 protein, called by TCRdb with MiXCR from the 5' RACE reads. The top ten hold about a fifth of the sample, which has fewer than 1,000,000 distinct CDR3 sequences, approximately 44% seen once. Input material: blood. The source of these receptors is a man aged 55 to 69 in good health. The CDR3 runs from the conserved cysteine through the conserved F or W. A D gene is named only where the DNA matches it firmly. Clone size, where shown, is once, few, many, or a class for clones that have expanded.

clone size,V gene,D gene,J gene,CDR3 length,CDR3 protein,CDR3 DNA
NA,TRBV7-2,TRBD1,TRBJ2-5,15,CASSLGGQGYYEQYF,TGTGCCAGCAGCTTAGGGGGACAGGGTTACTATGAGCAGTACTTC
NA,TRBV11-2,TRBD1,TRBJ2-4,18,CASEILGGTGLSKTIQYF,TGTGCCAGCGAAATACTTGGGGGGACAGGGTTGTCAAAAACCATTCAGTACTTC
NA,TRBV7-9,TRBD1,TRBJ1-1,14,CASSDRGGVTEAFF,TGTGCCAGCAGCGACAGGGGAGGCGTCACTGAAGCTTTCTTT
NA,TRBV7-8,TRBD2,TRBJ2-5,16,CASSLGPGTSRETQYF,TGTGCCAGCAGCTTAGGACCGGGGACTAGCCGCGAGACCCAGTACTTC
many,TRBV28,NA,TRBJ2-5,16,CASTEPTRDAEETQYF,TGTGCCAGCACCGAACCTACCCGGGACGCCGAAGAGACCCAGTACTTC
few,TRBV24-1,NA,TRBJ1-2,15,CATSDPGRANYGYTF,TGTGCCACCAGTGACCCAGGGAGAGCTAACTATGGCTACACCTTC
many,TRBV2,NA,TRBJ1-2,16,CASREKGDSRNYGYTF,TGTGCCAGCAGGGAAAAAGGGGATAGTAGGAACTATGGCTACACCTTC
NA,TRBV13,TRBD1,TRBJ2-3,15,CASSYSGGGGDTQYF,TGTGCCAGCAGTTATTCAGGGGGCGGTGGAGATACGCAGTATTTT
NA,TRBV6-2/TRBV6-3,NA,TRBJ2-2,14,CASSGGRNTGELFF,TGTGCCAGCAGCGGGGGTCGGAACACCGGGGAGCTGTTTTTT
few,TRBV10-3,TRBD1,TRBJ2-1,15,CAISESDRGGTEQFF,TGTGCCATCAGTGAGTCCGACAGGGGTGGGACGGAGCAGTTCTTC
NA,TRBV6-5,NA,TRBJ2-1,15,CASSRLGGRMGEQFF,TGTGCCAGCAGTAGACTCGGGGGGCGGATGGGTGAGCAGTTCTTC
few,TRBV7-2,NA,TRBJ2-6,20,CASSLELGFSRASGANVLTF,TGTGCCAGCAGCTTAGAGTTAGGGTTCTCCAGGGCCTCTGGGGCCAACGTCCTGACTTTC
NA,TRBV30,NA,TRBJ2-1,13,CAWSVARGSGQFF,TGTGCCTGGAGTGTGGCGAGGGGATCTGGGCAGTTCTTC
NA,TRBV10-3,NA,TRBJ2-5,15,CAIRNPVTEQETQYF,TGTGCCATCAGAAATCCCGTGACCGAACAAGAGACCCAGTACTTC
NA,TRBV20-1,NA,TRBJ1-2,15,CSATGGQIANYGYTF,TGCAGTGCTACTGGAGGGCAAATAGCTAACTATGGCTACACCTTC
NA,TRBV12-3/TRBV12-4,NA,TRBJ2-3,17,CASSLAVRLGITDTQYF,TGTGCCAGCAGTTTAGCGGTGCGGTTAGGGATCACAGATACGCAGTATTTT
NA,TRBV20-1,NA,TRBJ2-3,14,CSARAGAGTDTQYF,TGCAGTGCTAGGGCGGGGGCTGGGACAGATACGCAGTATTTT
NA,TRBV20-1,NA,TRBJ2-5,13,CSARVPGTETQYF,TGCAGTGCTAGAGTTCCAGGGACAGAGACCCAGTACTTC
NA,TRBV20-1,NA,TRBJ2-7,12,CSVTGTTYEQYF,TGCAGTGTTACCGGGACAACCTACGAGCAGTACTTC
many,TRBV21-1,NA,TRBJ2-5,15,CASSINGGFQETQYF,TGTGCCAGCAGTATCAACGGCGGATTTCAAGAGACCCAGTACTTC
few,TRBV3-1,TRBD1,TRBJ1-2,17,CASSQWDRVKANYGYTF,TGTGCCAGCAGCCAATGGGACAGAGTAAAAGCTAACTATGGCTACACCTTC
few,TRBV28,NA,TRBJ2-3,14,CASSFLMALDTQYF,TGTGCCAGCAGTTTTTTAATGGCGTTGGATACGCAGTATTTT
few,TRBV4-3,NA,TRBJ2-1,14,CASSRGGSLNEQFF,TGCGCCAGCAGTAGGGGGGGGTCTCTCAATGAGCAGTTCTTC
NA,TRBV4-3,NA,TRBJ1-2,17,CASSQEHLLGGFYGYTF,TGCGCCAGCAGCCAAGAACATCTCCTCGGGGGTTTCTATGGCTACACCTTC
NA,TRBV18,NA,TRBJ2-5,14,CASSPLASAETQYF,TGTGCCAGCTCACCCTTGGCTAGCGCGGAGACCCAGTACTTC
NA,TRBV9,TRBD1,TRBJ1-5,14,CASSAGQGDQPQHF,TGTGCCAGCAGCGCCGGACAGGGGGATCAGCCCCAGCATTTT
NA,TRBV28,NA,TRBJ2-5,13,CAGRENQRETQYF,TGTGCCGGCAGAGAGAACCAGCGGGAGACCCAGTACTTC
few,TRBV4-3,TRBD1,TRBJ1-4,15,CASSQGDRDDEKLFF,TGCGCCAGCAGCCAGGGGGACAGGGATGATGAAAAACTGTTTTTT
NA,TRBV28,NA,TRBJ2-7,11,CASNHSYEQYF,TGTGCCAGCAACCACAGCTACGAGCAGTACTTC
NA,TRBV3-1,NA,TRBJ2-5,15,CASSQAVDRQETQYF,TGTGCCAGCAGCCAGGCCGTAGACAGACAAGAGACCCAGTACTTC
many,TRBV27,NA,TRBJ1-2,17,CASSPGVRPGLRYGYTF,TGTGCCAGCAGTCCTGGCGTTAGACCGGGACTGAGATATGGCTACACCTTC
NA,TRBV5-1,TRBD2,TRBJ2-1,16,CASSPGDYRGYNEQFF,TGCGCCAGCAGCCCTGGGGACTACCGAGGCTACAATGAGCAGTTCTTC
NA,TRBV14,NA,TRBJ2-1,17,CASSQDAGKSSYNEQFF,TGTGCCAGCAGCCAAGATGCAGGGAAGAGCTCCTACAATGAGCAGTTCTTC
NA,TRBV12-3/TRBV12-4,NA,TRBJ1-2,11,CASRRDYGYTF,TGTGCCAGCAGGAGGGACTATGGCTACACCTTC
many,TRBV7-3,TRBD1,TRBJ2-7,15,CASSLQTGSNYEQYF,TGTGCCAGCAGCTTACAGACAGGGAGTAACTACGAGCAGTACTTC
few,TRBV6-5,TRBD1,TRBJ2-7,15,CASRSAGGNSYEQYF,TGTGCCAGCCGTTCTGCAGGGGGCAATTCCTACGAGCAGTACTTC
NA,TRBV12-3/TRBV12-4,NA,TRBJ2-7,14,CASSLKQRLYEQYF,TGTGCCAGCAGTTTGAAACAGCGACTCTACGAGCAGTACTTC
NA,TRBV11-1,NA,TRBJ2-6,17,CASRGEYRQWGANVLTF,TGTGCCAGCAGAGGGGAATATAGACAGTGGGGGGCCAACGTCCTGACTTTC
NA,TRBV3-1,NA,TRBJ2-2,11,CASSQFGELFF,TGTGCCAGCAGCCAATTCGGGGAGCTGTTTTTT
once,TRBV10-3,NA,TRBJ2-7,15,CAISGLDSGDYGQYF,TGTGCCATCAGTGGCCTAGACTCCGGGGATTACGGGCAGTACTTC
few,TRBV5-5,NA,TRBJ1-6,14,CASSLQPAGSPLHF,TGTGCCAGCAGCTTGCAACCCGCAGGTTCACCCCTCCACTTT
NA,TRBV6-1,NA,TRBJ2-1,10,CATVVNEQFF,TGTGCCACCGTGGTCAATGAGCAGTTCTTC